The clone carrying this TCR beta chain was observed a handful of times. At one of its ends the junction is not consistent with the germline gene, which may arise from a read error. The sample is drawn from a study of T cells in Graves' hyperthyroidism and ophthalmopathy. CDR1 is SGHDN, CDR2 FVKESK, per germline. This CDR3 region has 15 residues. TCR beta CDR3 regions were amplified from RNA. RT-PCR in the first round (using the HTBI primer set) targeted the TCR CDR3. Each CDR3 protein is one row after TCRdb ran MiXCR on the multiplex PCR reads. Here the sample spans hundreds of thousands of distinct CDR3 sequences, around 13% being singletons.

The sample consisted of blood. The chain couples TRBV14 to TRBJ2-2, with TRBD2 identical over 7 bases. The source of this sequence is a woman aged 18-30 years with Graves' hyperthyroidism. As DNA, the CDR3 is TGTGCCAGCAGCCAAGAACTAGCGAACACCGGGGAGCTGGTTTTT. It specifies CASSQELANTGELVF. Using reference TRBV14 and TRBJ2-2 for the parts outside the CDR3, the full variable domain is EAGVTQFPSHSVIEKGQTVTLRCDPISGHDNLYWYRRVMGKEIKFLLHFVKESKQDESGMPNNRFLAERTGGTYSTLKVQPAELEDSGVYFCASSQELANTGELVFGEGSRLTVL.